Presented here are 14 T cell receptor beta chains from one specimen sequenced in a study of blood T cell repertoires in COVID-19. The method was immunoSEQ multiplex PCR; TCRdb's version includes in-frame clones alone and lacks a portion of them. This table holds approximately 97,000 clones, roughly 85% found once. Sequencing used peripheral blood. These receptors were taken from a man between 45 and 60 years old with active COVID-19.

The rearrangement joins TRBV7-6 to TRBJ1-5, with 9 bases identical to TRBD1. The CDR3 spans 14 residues. CDR1 is SGHVS, CDR2 FNYEAQ, per germline. The V and J ends lost 1 base and 7 bases, in that order; junction bases with no gene match: 2. CDR3 loop: CASSLGTGEQPQHF. The CDR3 region has the DNA TGTGCCAGCAGCTTAGGGACAGGGGAACAGCCCCAGCATTTT.

The rearrangement uses TRBV4-1 and TRBJ2-7, with a possible D match to TRBD1 (5 bases). This CDR3 has 14 residues. V was cut by 4 bases and J by 4 bases, with 14 bases left in between. Germline CDR1 reads MGHRA; CDR2 reads YSYEKL. The CDR3 here is CASSPRAGIYEQYF. Written as DNA, the CDR3 is TGCGCCAGCAGCCCACGGGCAGGGATTTACGAGCAGTACTTC.

The chain has TRBV5-1 and TRBJ1-6, with 8 bases that match TRBD1. The CDR3 sequence is 14 residues long. V lost 7 bases to trimming and J lost 7 bases; unmatched junction nucleotides: 7. Germline CDR1 is SGHRS and CDR2 is YFSETQ. The CDR3 loop is CASQQGVTNSPLHF. CDR3 coding DNA: TGCGCCAGCCAACAGGGGGTCACCAATTCACCCCTCCACTTT.

V is TRBV2 and J is TRBJ2-5, with a possible D match to TRBD2 (6 bases). The length of the CDR3 is 12 residues. The germline V gene encodes CDR1 SNHLY and CDR2 FYNNEI. This CDR3 reads CAGGELEETQYF. As DNA, the CDR3 is TGTGCAGGCGGGGAGCTCGAAGAGACCCAGTACTTC.

The chain carries TRBV5-6 and TRBJ2-1; 12 positions agree with TRBD1. CDR1 SGHDT and CDR2 YYEEEE come from the germline V gene. The V segment lost 4 bases and the J segment 5 bases; nucleotides outside the gene matches: 7. The CDR3 runs 16 residues. CDR3 DNA: TGTGCCAGCAGCCCAGGTGGGACAGGGGGCAACAATGAGCAGTTCTTC. This encodes CASSPGGTGGNNEQFF.

The V and J genes are TRBV3-1 (or the pseudogene TRBV3-2) and TRBJ2-7, with 7 bases lining up with TRBD2. CDR3 length: 16 residues. V dropped 0 bases and J dropped 6; count of bases not matched to a gene: 11. CDR1 and CDR2 from the germline V gene are LGHDT and YNNKEL (reference sequence). The CDR3 coding sequence is TGTGCCAGCAGCCAAGATCACGTGGGAGGGGCGCGCGAGCAGTACTTC. This codes for CASSQDHVGGAREQYF.

This clone was seen a few times. The chain joins TRBV25-1 to TRBJ1-6, with 7 bases that match TRBD1. Per the germline V gene, CDR1 is MGHDK and CDR2 is SYGVNS. The CDR3 contains 17 residues. Germline trimming cut 2 bases from V and 7 bases from J; bases unmatched to any gene: 11. CDR3 sequence reads: CASSETRAEQGNSPLHF. The CDR3 nucleotides are TGTGCCAGCAGTGAAACCCGGGCGGAACAGGGGAATTCACCCCTCCACTTT.

The rearrangement uses TRBV5-1 and TRBJ1-1, with a tentative D call TRBD1 (6 bases). V was clipped by 5 bases and J by 2 bases, with 13 bases between them. Per germline, CDR1 SGHRS and CDR2 YFSETQ. This CDR3 has 14 residues. The CDR3 loop is CASRAGTSNTEAFF. In nucleotides, the CDR3 is TGCGCCAGCAGGGCCGGGACATCTAACACTGAAGCTTTCTTT.

The J gene is TRBJ1-2, the V gene TRBV27; D uncertain. CDR3 length equals 17 residues. V lost 6 bases to trimming and J lost 0 bases, with 20 bases between them. Per the germline V gene, CDR1 is MNHEY and CDR2 is SMNVEV (reference sequence). The CDR3 protein is CASRRAQVTLTNYGYTF. The CDR3 region has the DNA TGTGCCAGCAGACGAGCTCAGGTCACGTTGACTAACTATGGCTACACCTTC.

This chain joins TRBV15 and TRBJ2-1; the match to TRBD2 covers 10 bases. The CDR3 length is 15 residues. Germline V gene lookup returns CDR1 LNHNV and CDR2 YYDKDF (reference sequence). Trimming removed 8 bases from V and 4 bases from J; junction bases left unmatched: 8. Here the CDR3 reads CATGNSGGYYNEQFF. DNA of the CDR3: TGTGCCACCGGTAATAGCGGGGGGTATTACAATGAGCAGTTCTTC.

This chain uses TRBV7-9 with TRBJ1-2, with D possibly matching TRBD1 (5 bases). The CDR3 is made up of 13 amino acids. Trimming pared 8 bases from V and 8 bases from J, leaving 18 bases between. Germline lookup yields CDR1 SEHNR and CDR2 FQNEAQ (reference sequence). As DNA, the CDR3 is TGTGCCAGCGGCGCGGGGGGGTCTTACGGCTACACCTTC. Translation gives CASGAGGSYGYTF.

The V and J genes are TRBV19 and TRBJ1-5; D is unresolved. There are 15 residues in the CDR3. CDR1 is LNHDA and CDR2 is SQIVND in the germline V gene (reference sequence). The ends were cut back, 1 base at V and 1 base at J, with 8 bases in the middle. The CDR3 sequence: CASSIGGGSNQPQHF. The DNA of the CDR3 is TGTGCCAGTAGTATAGGGGGAGGCAGCAATCAGCCCCAGCATTTT.

This chain uses TRBV7-2 with TRBJ1-3; D unresolved. This CDR3 has 16 residues. V lost 5 bases to trimming and J lost 0 bases, with 14 bases between them. CDR1 and CDR2 (germline): SGHTA, FQGNSA. CDR3 amino acids: CASSPKTPSSGNTIYF. DNA of the CDR3: TGTGCCAGCAGCCCGAAGACACCAAGCTCTGGAAACACCATATATTTT.

This clone was counted between two and nine times. The chain joins TRBV3-1 (or the pseudogene TRBV3-2) to TRBJ1-1, with 8 nucleotides matching TRBD1. Germline V gene data show CDR1 as LGHDT and CDR2 as YNNKEL (reference sequence). The V segment lost 3 bases and the J segment 10 bases; nucleotides outside the gene matches: 4. This CDR3 contains 12 residues. CDR3 in DNA: TGTGCCAGCAGCCATCAGGGGGCGGGAGCTTTCTTT. This sequence encodes CASSHQGAGAFF.